Listed here is a single TCR beta chain. Trimming removed 5 bases from V and 2 bases from J, with 16 bases in between. This CDR3 contains 15 residues. Germline-derived CDR1 and CDR2 are MNHEY and SVGAGI. The data stem from a study of blood T cell repertoires in COVID-19. Study background: PBMCs, B-cell-depleted T cells, or T cells were the source of the cDNA or gDNA that made up the material.

The method was immunoSEQ multiplex PCR; TCRdb's version includes in-frame clones alone and lacks a portion of them. The data hold about 230,000 clones, with over 75% observed a single time. The TCR was taken from a man between 50 and 59 years old with COVID-19, enrolled during active disease. The V gene is TRBV6-5, the J gene TRBJ2-7, with D perhaps matching TRBD2 (7 bases). Sequencing was done on a sample of peripheral blood. The CDR3 here is CASSIPRGGTYEQYF. In DNA, the CDR3 is TGTGCCAGCAGTATCCCTAGGGGGGGAACCTACGAGCAGTACTTC.